The 26 T cell receptor beta chains below come from one sample, sequenced in a study of cytomegalovirus exposure and HLA in healthy donors. Primers included in the PCR were 60 Vbeta and 13 Jbeta primers. The assay was immunoSEQ multiplex PCR, and TCRdb's table has in-frame clones only and misses some. This table has 150,000 to 200,000 clones, roughly 80% appearing once. What was sequenced was PBMCs. These receptors all stem from a male donor in good health and CMV-seronegative.

V and J are TRBV6-6 and TRBJ1-3; D is ambiguous. Per germline, CDR1 MNHNY and CDR2 SVGAGI (reference sequence). Trimming took off 11 bases at V and 0 bases at J, with 14 bases between the two ends. CDR3 size: 14 residues. CDR3 protein: CAVRRESSGNTIYF. CDR3 DNA sequence: TGTGCCGTTCGACGGGAAAGCTCTGGAAACACCATATATTTT.

V usage is TRBV5-4 and J usage is TRBJ1-1; D perhaps matches TRBD1 (6 bases). V was clipped by 4 bases and J by 1 base, with 14 bases between them. The CDR3 loop spans 15 amino acids. The germline V gene encodes CDR1 SGHNT and CDR2 YYREEE (reference sequence). The chain's CDR3 is CASSIPQGTNTEAFF. As DNA, the CDR3 is TGTGCCAGCAGCATCCCACAGGGAACGAACACTGAAGCTTTCTTT.

There are a few counts of this clone. The CDR3 spells CASSLRQGAAGETQYF. The CDR3, as DNA: TGTGCCAGCAGCCTTAGACAGGGGGCGGCAGGGGAGACCCAGTACTTC. The rearrangement joins TRBV5-5 to TRBJ2-5; 10 bases match TRBD1. The CDR3 runs to 16 residues. Germline CDR1 reads SGHKS; CDR2 reads YYEKEE (reference sequence). With V trimmed by 4 bases and J by 5 bases, 11 bases remained unmatched.

The chain combines TRBV7-9 with TRBJ1-1; tentatively, D is TRBD1 (6 bases). CDR1 is SEHNR, CDR2 FQNEAQ, per germline (reference sequence). The CDR3 totals 15 residues. Trimming took 0 bases from V and 1 from J, leaving 9 bases between them. The CDR3 loop reads CASSLAGAGNTEAFF. The DNA for the CDR3 is TGTGCCAGCAGCTTAGCGGGGGCAGGGAACACTGAAGCTTTCTTT.

This chain links TRBV15 with TRBJ1-2, with D possibly TRBD1 on 5 matching bases. Looked up from germline, CDR1 is LNHNV and CDR2 is YYDKDF (reference sequence). CDR3 size: 17 residues. Trimming pared 4 bases from V and 6 bases from J, leaving 24 bases between. This CDR3 reads CATSMNLVGAHSHGYTF. The CDR3 nucleotides are TGTGCCACCAGCATGAACCTCGTAGGGGCGCACAGTCATGGCTACACCTTC.

CDR3 nucleotides: TGTGCCAGCAGTCTGGGGAGCGGGACGCAAATCTCCTACGAGCAGTACTTC. This encodes CASSLGSGTQISYEQYF. The V and J genes are TRBV5-8 and TRBJ2-7; 7 bases map to TRBD2. This CDR3 region has 17 residues. Germline CDR1 SGHTS, CDR2 YDEGEE. After removal of 5 bases from V and 0 bases from J, the junction contained 14 bases not matched to a gene.

This clone was found a few times. The gene calls are TRBV5-1 and TRBJ2-1; 7 bases map to TRBD2. Germline loops: CDR1 SGHRS, CDR2 YFSETQ. The CDR3 totals 15 residues. The ends lost 2 bases at V and 2 bases at J; junction bases unmatched: 4. DNA for the CDR3: TGCGCCAGCAGCTTAAAGGGAGGGGCCTACAATGAGCAGTTCTTC. Protein: CASSLKGGAYNEQFF.

The gene calls are TRBV7-2 and TRBJ2-3, with 9 bases identical to TRBD2. The V gene's germline CDR1 is SGHTA and CDR2 FQGNSA. The V and J ends lost 1 base and 3 bases, in that order; junction bases with no gene match: 5. The CDR3 has 16 residues. CDR3 DNA: TGTGCCAGCAGCTTAGTTGCGGGAGGGAGGACAGATACGCAGTATTTT. Amino acid sequence: CASSLVAGGRTDTQYF. The complete variable domain, with remaining parts taken from reference TRBV7-2 and TRBJ2-3, reads GAGVSQSPSNKVTEKGKDVELRCDPISGHTALYWYRQSLGQGLEFLIYFQGNSAPDKSGLPSDRFSAERTGGSVSTLTIQRTQQEDSAVYLCASSLVAGGRTDTQYFGPGTRLTVL.

This rearrangement joins TRBV11-2 to TRBJ1-1; TRBD1 might be the D (6 bases). V was pared by 5 bases and J by 0 bases, with 10 bases between. The CDR3 consists of 14 residues. Germline V CDR1 and CDR2: SGHAT, FQNNGV. Written as DNA, the CDR3 is TGTGCCAGCAGCGTCGGGACACTGAACACTGAAGCTTTCTTT. Its protein is CASSVGTLNTEAFF.

The chain couples TRBV27 to TRBJ2-6; a weak D match, TRBD1 (5 bases). The CDR3 is 18 residues long. CDR1 MNHEY and CDR2 SMNVEV come from the germline V gene (reference sequence). V gave up 0 bases and J gave up 0 bases, with 12 bases separating them. The CDR3 DNA reads as TGTGCCAGCAGTTTATCCTACAGGACAAGCTCTGGGGCCAACGTCCTGACTTTC. This sequence encodes CASSLSYRTSSGANVLTF.

The chain is built from TRBV23-1 and TRBJ2-7; D possibly corresponds to TRBD1 (5 bases). TRBV23-1 is designated an ORF whose function remains uncertain. The CDR3 has 16 residues. Trimming shortened V by 0 bases and J by 0 bases, and 12 bases separated the two germline ends. CDR3 sequence (DNA): TGCGCCAGCAGTCAATCCCGGACACAGAGCTCCTACGAGCAGTACTTC. Its translation: CASSQSRTQSSYEQYF.

The genes are TRBV9 and TRBJ2-5; the match to TRBD2 covers 8 bases. The ends lost 2 bases at V and 5 bases at J; junction bases unmatched: 8. CDR1 SGDLS and CDR2 YYNGEE come from the germline V gene. This CDR3 is 15 amino acids long. The CDR3 reads CASSVNGGEGETQYF. CDR3 sequence (DNA): TGTGCCAGCAGCGTGAACGGGGGGGAGGGTGAGACCCAGTACTTC.

There are a few counts of this clone. The chain couples TRBV15 to TRBJ2-7; D may be TRBD1 (6 bases). The CDR3 has 15 residues. Trimming left V 0 bases short and J 2 bases short, with 11 bases between. Germline V gene lookup returns CDR1 LNHNV and CDR2 YYDKDF (reference sequence). CDR3 DNA: TGTGCCACCAGCAGAGATGGGGGCGCCCCCTACGAGCAGTACTTC. This translates into CATSRDGGAPYEQYF.

In this sample, this clone turned up a few times. This chain connects TRBV5-8 to TRBJ1-6; possible D gene TRBD1, 6 bases. The CDR3 covers 16 residues. The V end lost 4 bases, the J end lost 6 bases, and 17 bases lay between the germline ends. Germline V gene data show CDR1 as SGHTS and CDR2 as YDEGEE. The CDR3 loop reads CASSPVSVGANSPLHF. In DNA form, the CDR3 reads TGTGCCAGCAGCCCTGTCTCGGTGGGGGCTAATTCACCCCTCCACTTT.

The V gene is TRBV5-1, the J gene TRBJ2-7; D possibly corresponds to TRBD2 (6 bases). The CDR3 extends over 15 amino acids. V shed 3 bases and J shed 0 bases, with 13 bases lying between them. Germline CDR1 reads SGHRS; CDR2 reads YFSETQ. CDR3 amino acids: CASSWYRGSSYEQYF. The CDR3, as DNA: TGCGCCAGCAGCTGGTATCGGGGGAGCTCCTACGAGCAGTACTTC. Using reference TRBV5-1 and TRBJ2-7 for the parts outside the CDR3, the full variable domain is KAGVTQTPRYLIKTRGQQVTLSCSPISGHRSVSWYQQTPGQGLQFLFEYFSETQRNKGNFPGRFSGRQFSNSRSEMNVSTLELGDSALYLCASSWYRGSSYEQYFGPGTRLTVT.

The chain couples TRBV4-2 to TRBJ1-1, with TRBD1 matching over 12 bases. The CDR3 totals 16 residues. Germline lookup yields CDR1 LGHNA and CDR2 YNFKEQ. Trimming at V came to 0 bases and at J to 4 bases, leaving 3 bases not matched to a gene. CDR3 in amino acids: CASSQEGTGGITEAFF. CDR3 DNA sequence: TGTGCCAGCAGCCAAGAAGGGACAGGGGGCATCACTGAAGCTTTCTTT.

The chain recombines TRBV4-1 with TRBJ2-1; a weak D match, TRBD1 (6 bases). CDR1 is MGHRA, CDR2 YSYEKL, per germline. Between the trimmed V and J ends, which lost 1 base and 7 bases, there was a span of 14 bases. The CDR3 is made up of 15 amino acids. The CDR3 is CASSQVLSGENEQFF. As DNA, the CDR3 is TGCGCCAGCAGCCAAGTGTTGTCAGGGGAAAATGAGCAGTTCTTC.

The chain is built from TRBV5-4 and TRBJ2-3, with D possibly matching TRBD2 (6 bases). Germline lookup yields CDR1 SGHNT and CDR2 YYREEE (reference sequence). The CDR3 spans 16 residues. V lost 2 bases, J lost 0 bases, and 13 bases lay in between. In DNA, the CDR3 is TGTGCCAGCAGCTTAGAACGGGGGTTGAGCACAGATACGCAGTATTTT. It is translated as CASSLERGLSTDTQYF.

This chain joins TRBV9 and TRBJ2-1; 11 nucleotides agree with TRBD2. The CDR3 covers 16 residues. Unmatched junction bases numbered 5, after V lost 2 bases and J lost 4 bases. In germline, CDR1 is SGDLS, CDR2 YYNGEE. CDR3 nucleotides: TGTGCCAGCAGCGTTACCGGGACTAGCGGTTACAATGAGCAGTTCTTC. Amino acids: CASSVTGTSGYNEQFF.

The V call is TRBV14, the J call TRBJ1-2; D not resolved. This CDR3 has 17 amino acids. Per the germline V gene, CDR1 is SGHDN and CDR2 is FVKESK. V was pared by 0 bases and J by 2 bases, with 16 bases between. The DNA for the CDR3 is TGTGCCAGCAGCCAAGATCCCGTTCGGACGGGGAACTATGGCTACACCTTC. Protein product: CASSQDPVRTGNYGYTF.

This clone occurred once. V is TRBV6-5 and J is TRBJ2-7; no clear D. Trimming removed 6 bases at V and 0 bases at J, with 3 bases between. The V gene's germline CDR1 is MNHEY and CDR2 SVGAGI. The length of the CDR3 is 11 residues. CDR3 DNA: TGTGCCAGCAGGAGCTCCTACGAGCAGTACTTC. This translates into CASRSSYEQYF.

The chain is built from TRBV6-4 and TRBJ1-1; 11 nucleotides line up with TRBD1. The ends lost 4 bases at V and 4 bases at J; junction bases unmatched: 11. The V gene's germline CDR1 is MRHNA and CDR2 SNTAGT. The CDR3 spans 17 residues. The CDR3 DNA follows: TGTGCCAGCAGTGTTGACGCCGGGACAGGGGGAACCACTGAAGCTTTCTTT. It specifies CASSVDAGTGGTTEAFF.

The chain is built from TRBV19 and TRBJ2-6; D ambiguous. The CDR3 covers 16 residues. The V and J ends lost 3 bases and 1 base respectively, with 10 bases between them. From germline, CDR1 is LNHDA and CDR2 SQIVND (reference sequence). The CDR3 DNA follows: TGTGCCAGTAGTATCGGTCAACAGTCTGGGGCCAACGTCCTGACTTTC. Translated, it gives CASSIGQQSGANVLTF.

J is TRBJ1-4 and V is TRBV6-5; the D gene is possibly TRBD1 (5 bases). CDR3 size: 15 residues. Trimming removed 3 bases at V and 7 bases at J, with 15 bases between. Germline-derived CDR1 and CDR2 are MNHEY and SVGAGI. The CDR3 is CASSYAGTPGEKLFF. Here the CDR3 DNA reads TGTGCCAGCAGTTATGCCGGGACTCCTGGTGAAAAACTGTTTTTT.

The chain recombines TRBV28 with TRBJ2-1; 13 bases map to TRBD2. This CDR3 spans 15 amino acids. In germline, CDR1 is MDHEN, CDR2 SYDVKM. With V trimmed by 5 bases and J by 3 bases, 1 base remained unmatched. Written as DNA, the CDR3 is TGTGCCAGCAGTCGGACTAGCGGGGGCTACAATGAGCAGTTCTTC. This gives the protein CASSRTSGGYNEQFF.

The V call is TRBV4-3, the J call TRBJ2-7, with D unresolved. The germline V and J ends were trimmed by 1 base and 2 bases, with 12 bases remaining between them. Germline V gene lookup returns CDR1 LGHNA and CDR2 YSLEER. The CDR3 consists of 15 residues. The CDR3 here is CASSQAALGTYEQYF. The CDR3 nucleotides read TGCGCCAGCAGCCAAGCCGCCCTAGGCACCTACGAGCAGTACTTC.